The clone carrying this T cell receptor beta chain was detected many times. The data are from a study of blood T cells in healthy people across ages. A sample-barcoded 5' primer and a J-beta primer mix were used in a second PCR of roughly 6 to 11 cycles. From each sample, at least 2.5 million paired-end reads containing CDR3 were obtained. One entry per CDR3 protein, called by TCRdb with MiXCR from the 5' RACE reads. The data hold about 930,000 distinct CDR3 sequences, with almost 30% observed a single time. This CDR3 spans 13 amino acids. V was shortened by 4 bases and J by 3 bases, with 9 bases between the two germline ends. Germline loops: CDR1 MGHRA, CDR2 YSYEKL. The data also belong to a second study, concerning T cells of mothers and their children.

The sequence was collected from a woman aged 35 to 49 in good health. Sequenced sample: blood. J is TRBJ2-5 and V is TRBV4-1; possibly TRBD2 for D (5 bases). CDR3 nucleotide sequence: TGCGCCAGCAGCCCCGGGATAGAAGAGACCCAGTACTTC. Translated: CASSPGIEETQYF.